These 17 T cell receptor beta chains were all obtained from the same sample, sequenced in a study of shared clonotypes between healthy human individuals. The naive CD8 population came from CD45RO-negative cells selected for CCR7, without terminally differentiated effector memory CD45RA+ cells. The method was immunoSEQ multiplex PCR; TCRdb's version includes in-frame clones alone and lacks a portion of them. The sample has about 2 million clones; 85% to 95% are singletons. Source material: naive CD8+ T cells sorted from blood. These receptors were obtained from a young man in good health.

This chain joins TRBV6-5 and TRBJ2-5; D is unclear. CDR1 and CDR2 from the germline V gene are MNHEY and SVGAGI. V was clipped by 4 bases and J by 5 bases, with 5 bases between them. The CDR3 sequence is 11 residues long. The CDR3 region is CASSLKETQYF. Written as DNA, the CDR3 is TGTGCCAGCAGTTTAAAGGAGACCCAGTACTTC.

The chain joins TRBV10-3 to TRBJ2-3; 10 bases match TRBD2. V lost 4 bases to trimming and J lost 6 bases; unmatched junction nucleotides: 4. Germline V lookup: CDR1 ENHRY, CDR2 SYGVKD. This CDR3 region has 14 residues. The CDR3 DNA is TGTGCCATCAGTGGTGGGACTAGCGCTGATACGCAGTATTTT. Protein: CAISGGTSADTQYF.

This rearrangement joins TRBV10-2 to TRBJ1-1; D is possibly TRBD1 (5 bases). Germline loops: CDR1 WSHSY, CDR2 SAAADI. The ends were cut back, 8 bases at V and 1 base at J, with 11 bases in the middle. CDR3 size: 13 residues. CDR3 nucleotides: TGCGCCAGCGGACACCAGGGGAACACTGAAGCTTTCTTT. This codes for CASGHQGNTEAFF.

The chain is built from TRBV6-5 and TRBJ1-2; tentatively, D is TRBD1 (6 bases). This CDR3 spans 15 amino acids. Germline CDR1 is MNHEY and CDR2 is SVGAGI. The V end was cut by 2 bases, the J end by 4 bases, with 14 bases between. CDR3 amino acids: CASSYDAGEIYGYTF. The CDR3 DNA follows: TGTGCCAGCAGTTACGACGCAGGGGAAATCTATGGCTACACCTTC.

The V and J genes are TRBV6-6 and TRBJ2-7; D might be TRBD2 (6 bases). V lost 6 bases and J 6 bases, leaving 15 bases between the germline ends. Germline V gives CDR1 MNHNY, CDR2 SVGAGI (reference sequence). The CDR3 is made up of 13 amino acids. CDR3 in DNA: TGTGCCAGCAGCCCCCCTAGCGCGGGCGAGCAGTACTTC. Translating it yields CASSPPSAGEQYF.

Comments on this clone: Within the sample, other DNA sequences also encode this same CDR3. The V and J genes are TRBV27 and TRBJ1-2; TRBD1 might be the D (5 bases). V lost 4 bases and J 4 bases, leaving 10 bases between the germline ends. The CDR3 extends over 13 amino acids. Germline-derived CDR1 and CDR2 are MNHEY and SMNVEV (reference sequence). The CDR3 region is CASSSLGGYGYTF. CDR3 coding DNA: TGTGCCAGCAGTTCTCTGGGGGGCTATGGCTACACCTTC.

This clone was detected only once. The rearrangement uses TRBV25-1 and TRBJ1-1; no firm D call. The CDR3 runs 16 residues. V was shortened by 5 bases and J by 1 base, with 17 bases between the two germline ends. Per germline, CDR1 MGHDK and CDR2 SYGVNS. The CDR3 reads CASSTEGLPPNTEAFF. CDR3 in DNA: TGTGCCAGCAGTACTGAGGGCCTACCTCCGAACACTGAAGCTTTCTTT.

CDR3 in amino acids: CASSPIFGNPNYEQYF. The CDR3 DNA sequence: TGTGCCAGTAGTCCAATTTTTGGGAACCCTAACTACGAGCAGTACTTC. The chain is built from TRBV19 and TRBJ2-7; D remains ambiguous. The CDR3 covers 16 residues. V lost 5 bases, J lost 3 bases, and 20 bases lay in between. Germline assignment: CDR1 LNHDA and CDR2 SQIVND (reference sequence).

The CDR3 protein is CASSQGGEESNEKLFF. The CDR3 nucleotides are TGTGCCAGCAGCCAGGGAGGGGAGGAGAGTAATGAAAAACTGTTTTTT. The chain links TRBV13 to TRBJ1-4; TRBD1 is a possible D gene (5 bases). The CDR3 extends over 16 amino acids. Germline-derived CDR1 and CDR2 are PRHDT and FYEKMQ (reference sequence). Trimming took off 5 bases at V and 4 bases at J, with 17 bases between the two ends.

The J gene is TRBJ1-2, the V gene TRBV9; the D is unclear. The V end lost 0 bases, the J end lost 6 bases, and 9 bases lay between the germline ends. Germline-derived CDR1 and CDR2 are SGDLS and YYNGEE. The CDR3 length is 13 residues. CDR3 residues: CASSVADSHGYTF. The CDR3, as DNA: TGTGCCAGCAGCGTAGCTGATAGCCATGGCTACACCTTC.

The chain uses TRBV6-1 and TRBJ2-5; D possibly uses TRBD1 or TRBD2 (5 bases each). V was pared by 6 bases and J by 5 bases, with 13 bases between. The CDR3 is 13 amino acids. Germline loops: CDR1 MNHNS, CDR2 SASEGT. CDR3 residues: CASRGPTEETQYF. CDR3 coding DNA: TGTGCCAGCAGGGGACCAACAGAGGAGACCCAGTACTTC.

A note on this clone: The identical CDR3 is also encoded by other nucleotide sequences in the sample. This chain uses TRBV27 with TRBJ2-7; tentative D call: TRBD1 (5 bases). The V end was cut by 6 bases, the J end by 2 bases, with 14 bases between. There are 14 residues in the CDR3. Germline V lookup: CDR1 MNHEY, CDR2 SMNVEV (reference sequence). This CDR3 reads CASSLGQATYEQYF. The CDR3 DNA follows: TGTGCCAGCAGCCTGGGGCAGGCCACCTACGAGCAGTACTTC.

The chain employs TRBV15 and TRBJ2-3; D uncertain. The CDR3 has 16 residues. CDR1 and CDR2 (germline): LNHNV, YYDKDF (reference sequence). V was pared by 4 bases and J by 0 bases, with 14 bases between. The CDR3 bases are TGTGCCACCAGCACCATCGACTGGCCTAGCACAGATACGCAGTATTTT. It codes for CATSTIDWPSTDTQYF.

The V and J genes are TRBV5-4 and TRBJ2-7; 8 bases fit TRBD1. The CDR3 contains 13 residues. Per the germline V gene, CDR1 is SGHNT and CDR2 is YYREEE (reference sequence). V shed 4 bases and J 5 bases; nucleotides not matched to a gene: 5. This chain's CDR3 is CASSPDRDDEQYF. CDR3 DNA: TGTGCCAGCAGCCCGGACAGGGACGACGAGCAGTACTTC. The full variable domain, with the rest looked up from reference TRBV5-4 and TRBJ2-7, is ETGVTQSPTHLIKTRGQQVTLRCSSQSGHNTVSWYQQALGQGPQFIFQYYREEENGRGNFPPRFSGLQFPNYSSELNVNALELDDSALYLCASSPDRDDEQYFGPGTRLTVT.

Concerning this clone itself: One end of the junction does not line up with germline, which may come from a read error. This chain links TRBV6-1 with TRBJ2-7; unclear D gene. The length of the CDR3 is 11 residues. Germline V gives CDR1 MNHNS, CDR2 SASEGT. Here the CDR3 DNA reads TGTGCCAGCAGTGAACAGGTCCCTCTCTCCTTC. Translated, it gives CASSEQVPLSF.

The chain couples TRBV2 to TRBJ1-2; 7 bases are a match to TRBD1. V trimming: 2 bases; J trimming: 5 bases; junction bases outside the gene matches: 8. The germline gives CDR1 SNHLY, CDR2 FYNNEI. The CDR3 runs to 15 residues. This chain's CDR3 is CASSESDRERYGYTF. CDR3 nucleotide sequence: TGTGCCAGCAGTGAAAGCGACAGGGAGAGATATGGCTACACCTTC. The entire variable domain, with the rest obtained from reference TRBV2 and TRBJ1-2, is as follows: EPEVTQTPSHQVTQMGQEVILRCVPISNHLYFYWYRQILGQKVEFLVSFYNNEISEKSEIFDDQFSVERPDGSNFTLKIRSTKLEDSAMYFCASSESDRERYGYTFGSGTRLTVV.

The chain has TRBV7-8 and TRBJ1-1; D is possibly TRBD1 (6 bases). Germline CDR1 SGHVS, CDR2 FQNEAQ. Trimming took 5 bases from V and 5 from J, leaving 33 bases between them. This CDR3 has 20 amino acids. Here the CDR3 DNA reads TGTGCCAGCAGCCCCTACATCCGGGGATTAGGACAGATGCCTTGGACTGAAGCTTTCTTT. Protein sequence: CASSPYIRGLGQMPWTEAFF.